The 25 T cell receptor beta chains below were found in one sample sequenced in a study of blood T cells in healthy people across ages. Alongside a J-beta primer mix, a sample-barcoded 5' primer served in a second PCR lasting roughly 6 to 11 cycles. TCRdb called the 5' RACE reads again in MiXCR, with one record for every CDR3 protein. The table lists more than 800,000 distinct CDR3 sequences, 25% to 35% of them singletons. The material sequenced was blood. The source of these receptors is an elderly woman in good health.

This clonotype showed up just once. This may stem from a read error, because a much larger clone lies one nucleotide away. The chain carries TRBV6-5 and TRBJ2-1; the match to TRBD2 covers 11 bases. The better agreement between TRBJ2-7 and the DNA end casts doubt on the J call. The CDR3 is made up of 15 amino acids. Germline V lookup: CDR1 MNHEY, CDR2 SVGAGI. CDR3 DNA sequence: TGTGCCAGCAGTACACCTAGCGGGGGGTACAATGAGCAGTACTTC. Translated, it gives CASSTPSGGYNEQYF.

In this sample, this clonotype turned up a few times. J is TRBJ2-1 and V is TRBV5-4; D possibly corresponds to TRBD2 (7 bases). Germline assignment: CDR1 SGHNT and CDR2 YYREEE (reference sequence). The germline V and J ends were trimmed by 3 bases and 4 bases, with 14 bases remaining between them. The CDR3 extends over 15 amino acids. The CDR3 loop reads CASSSLGGQYNEQFF. The CDR3 DNA reads TGTGCCAGCAGCTCCCTCGGGGGGCAGTACAATGAGCAGTTCTTC.

The rearrangement links TRBV20-1 to TRBJ2-1, with 9 bases lining up with TRBD2. Germline loops: CDR1 DFQATT, CDR2 SNEGSKA (reference sequence). The CDR3 extends over 15 amino acids. V lost 6 bases and J lost 8; bases outside the gene matches: 14. Here the CDR3 DNA reads TGCAGTGCCTCAGACAGGGCGGGGGGGCCCGATGAGCAGTTCTTC. Translation: CSASDRAGGPDEQFF.

V is TRBV29-1 and J is TRBJ2-4, with D possibly being TRBD2 (6 bases). The J call is in doubt because the DNA end fits TRBJ2-7 better. The CDR3 length is 14 residues. CDR1 is SQVTM, CDR2 ANQGSEA, per germline. The CDR3 reads CSVEASRAGHEQYF. DNA of the CDR3: TGCAGCGTTGAAGCGAGCAGGGCGGGGCACGAGCAGTACTTC.

This chain joins TRBV3-1 and TRBJ1-1; 8 bases are a match to TRBD1. The germline V gene encodes CDR1 LGHDT and CDR2 YNNKEL (reference sequence). The CDR3 extends over 14 amino acids. The ends lost 2 bases at V and 5 bases at J; junction bases unmatched: 4. CDR3 loop: CASSQSGGETEAFF. CDR3 in DNA: TGTGCCAGCAGCCAATCAGGGGGCGAAACTGAAGCTTTCTTT.

The chain is built from TRBV25-1 and TRBJ2-5; D may be TRBD1 (5 bases). The CDR3 is 13 amino acids. Germline V gene data show CDR1 as MGHDK and CDR2 as SYGVNS. The V and J ends lost 7 bases and 1 base respectively, with 10 bases between them. The CDR3 protein is CASTLRGQETQYF. CDR3 DNA sequence: TGTGCCAGCACCCTAAGGGGCCAAGAGACCCAGTACTTC.

This clonotype was detected many times. The gene calls are TRBV7-9 and TRBJ1-2; TRBD1 might be the D (5 bases). The CDR3 has 15 amino acids. Looked up from germline, CDR1 is SEHNR and CDR2 is FQNEAQ (reference sequence). V was cut by 5 bases and J by 0 bases, with 13 bases left in between. The CDR3 loop reads CASSQGRQSNYGYTF. DNA of the CDR3: TGTGCCAGCAGCCAAGGTCGACAGTCTAACTATGGCTACACCTTC.

This clonotype turned up a few times. The chain is built from TRBV14 and TRBJ1-6; D remains unclear. The CDR3 contains 15 residues. The V and J ends lost 2 bases and 9 bases respectively, with 14 bases between them. Germline lookup yields CDR1 SGHDN and CDR2 FVKESK. The CDR3 region is CASSQFTLGSSPLHF. DNA for the CDR3: TGTGCCAGCAGCCAATTTACCCTAGGATCTTCACCCCTCCACTTT.

The J gene is TRBJ1-6, the V gene TRBV4-3; TRBD1 aligns across 7 bases. This CDR3 has 17 residues. J was trimmed by 5 bases and V by 0 bases; bases with no gene match: 7. Germline V lookup: CDR1 LGHNA, CDR2 YSLEER. CDR3 sequence reads: CASSQDLRGSNNSPLHF. The DNA of the CDR3 is TGCGCCAGCAGCCAAGATCTCAGGGGGAGTAATAATTCACCCCTCCACTTT.

In its sample, this clonotype was seen many times. V usage is TRBV7-2 and J usage is TRBJ2-1; 7 nucleotides line up with TRBD1. The CDR3 has 14 amino acids. Trimming at V came to 5 bases and at J to 2 bases, leaving 3 bases not matched to a gene. In germline, CDR1 is SGHTA, CDR2 FQGNSA. CDR3 sequence: CASSLDRAYNEQFF. CDR3 DNA sequence: TGTGCCAGCAGCCTCGACAGGGCCTACAATGAGCAGTTCTTC.

This chain connects TRBV7-2 to TRBJ1-1; maybe TRBD1 (6 bases). Germline loops: CDR1 SGHTA, CDR2 FQGNSA. This CDR3 spans 15 amino acids. Between the trimmed V and J ends, which lost 5 bases and 6 bases, there was a span of 19 bases. The CDR3 region has the DNA TGTGCCAGCAGCGGCCAGGGGCAGGCGAGGTCTGAAGCTTTCTTT. It encodes CASSGQGQARSEAFF.

This clonotype showed up many times. The chain has TRBV6-2 or TRBV6-3 and TRBJ1-5, with TRBD1 as a possible D gene (6 bases). From germline, CDR1 is MNHEY and CDR2 SVGEGT. Between the trimmed V and J ends, which lost 0 bases and 6 bases, there was a span of 15 bases. This CDR3 comprises 16 residues. DNA of the CDR3: TGTGCCAGCAGTTACTCGACGCGGGGGCAAGGTCAGCCCCAGCATTTT. Translation: CASSYSTRGQGQPQHF.

As regards this clonotype: A read error may explain this, as a much larger clone is one base away. This chain connects TRBV2 to TRBJ2-7, with a tentative D call TRBD1 (6 bases). This CDR3 is built from 14 residues. Germline V CDR1 and CDR2: SNHLY, FYNNEI. V was cut by 7 bases and J by 5 bases, with 18 bases left in between. Here the CDR3 reads CASKGDNMRDEQYF. The CDR3 DNA is TGTGCCAGCAAGGGGGACAATATGAGGGACGAGCAGTACTTC.

At least ten counts were recorded for this clonotype. The genes are TRBV11-2 and TRBJ2-1; TRBD1 aligns across 8 bases. The CDR3 loop spans 15 amino acids. CDR1 is SGHAT, CDR2 FQNNGV, per germline. V dropped 5 bases and J dropped 5; count of bases not matched to a gene: 8. The CDR3 DNA sequence: TGTGCCAGCAGCCTGTCCAGGGGGCGGCACAATGAGCAGTTCTTC. It codes for CASSLSRGRHNEQFF.

This clonotype was observed a few times. The rearrangement joins TRBV6-5 to TRBJ1-5; 9 nucleotides line up with TRBD1. V was clipped by 10 bases and J by 2 bases; unmatched bases: 9. CDR3 length equals 15 residues. Per the germline V gene, CDR1 is MNHEY and CDR2 is SVGAGI. The CDR3 loop reads CANRTGGAGNQPQHF. CDR3 in DNA: TGTGCCAACAGAACAGGGGGCGCGGGCAATCAGCCCCAGCATTTT.

This clonotype has more than one count but fewer than ten. Since a much larger clone is just one base distant, this may be a read error. The chain recombines TRBV9 with TRBJ2-3; the match to TRBD1 covers 8 bases. The CDR3 loop spans 18 amino acids. CDR1 and CDR2 from the germline V gene are SGDLS and YYNGEE. V lost 0 bases and J lost 0; bases outside the gene matches: 9. In nucleotides, the CDR3 is TGTGCCAGCAGCGTAGCCTCTAGGGGACAGGAGAGCACAGATACGCAGTATTTT. It specifies CASSVASRGQESTDTQYF.

The rearrangement links TRBV4-1 to TRBJ2-7; no clear D gene. The CDR3 is made up of 15 amino acids. V lost 3 bases, J lost 0 bases, and 12 bases lay in between. The germline V gene has CDR1 MGHRA and CDR2 YSYEKL. DNA for the CDR3: TGCGCCAGCAGCCAGGGAAGGACGAGCTCCTACGAGCAGTACTTC. It is translated as CASSQGRTSSYEQYF.

The chain uses TRBV27 and TRBJ1-4, with D possibly being TRBD1 (5 bases). The CDR3 consists of 13 residues. With 8 bases removed from V and 10 bases from J, the gap between germline ends came to 17 bases. Germline CDR1 MNHEY, CDR2 SMNVEV (reference sequence). CDR3 coding DNA: TGTGCCAGCTCGAGGGGTCCACCTACAAAACTGTTTTTT. Translating it yields CASSRGPPTKLFF. The full variable domain, with the rest looked up from reference TRBV27 and TRBJ1-4, is EAQVTQNPRYLITVTGKKLTVTCSQNMNHEYMSWYRQDPGLGLRQIYYSMNVEVTDKGDVPEGYKVSRKEKRNFPLILESPSPNQTSLYFCASSRGPPTKLFFGSGTQLSVL.

This clonotype was seen just once. With a much larger clone just one base away, this may be a read error. The chain is built from TRBV7-2 and TRBJ2-3; D could derive from TRBD1 or TRBD2 (6 bases each). The CDR3 runs 15 residues. Germline values: CDR1 SGHTA, CDR2 FQGNSA. CDR3 amino acids: CAGSLVPGALDTQYF. The CDR3 DNA reads as TGTGCCGGCAGCTTAGTACCGGGGGCTTTGGATACGCAGTATTTT.

To note about this clonotype: Mismatch with germline at one junction end may stem from a read error. The CDR3 spells CASSLSTGATEAFF. The CDR3 nucleotides are TGCGCCAGCAGCCTATCGACAGGGGCCACTGAAGCTTTCTTT. This chain uses TRBV11-2 with TRBJ1-1; TRBD1 matches 8 bases. Germline V gene sequence: CDR1 SGHAT, CDR2 FQNNGV. There are 14 residues in the CDR3.

At least ten counts were recorded for this clonotype. This sequence joins TRBV20-1 and TRBJ2-4; 8 bases map to TRBD2. CDR3 length equals 15 residues. V shed 5 bases, J shed 1 base, and the junction held 7 bases outside the gene matches. Germline CDR1 and CDR2: DFQATT and SNEGSKA (reference sequence). The CDR3 protein is CSAWGRGGAKNIQYF. CDR3 in DNA: TGCAGTGCTTGGGGTCGGGGGGGTGCCAAAAACATTCAGTACTTC.

This clonotype came up many times. V gene TRBV6-1 combines with J gene TRBJ2-7; D gene ambiguous. V was pared by 4 bases and J by 1 base, with 8 bases between. CDR3 length: 13 amino acids. Germline V gene data show CDR1 as MNHNS and CDR2 as SASEGT. CDR3 nucleotides: TGTGCCAGCAGTGCACCCGATTCCTACGAGCAGTACTTC. It specifies CASSAPDSYEQYF.

There are many counts of this clonotype. The chain has TRBV7-2 and TRBJ2-3, with TRBD2 matching over 13 bases. Per the germline V gene, CDR1 is SGHTA and CDR2 is FQGNSA. The CDR3 covers 18 residues. Trimming cost V 6 bases and J 0 bases; bases outside gene matches: 9. CDR3 in DNA: TGTGCCAGCAGAACCGGGACTAGCGGGGCCCCTAGCACAGATACGCAGTATTTT. It specifies CASRTGTSGAPSTDTQYF.

The rearrangement links TRBV3-1 to TRBJ2-1, with D perhaps assigned TRBD1 or TRBD2 (5 bases each). V was trimmed by 1 base and J by 7 bases, leaving 8 bases between them. Germline CDR1 and CDR2: LGHDT and YNNKEL (reference sequence). CDR3 length equals 13 residues. CDR3 DNA sequence: TGTGCCAGCAGCCAAGTGTGGGGGAATGAGCAGTTCTTC. Translating gives CASSQVWGNEQFF.

J is TRBJ2-5 and V is TRBV3-1; a weak D match, TRBD1 (6 bases). The CDR3 totals 15 residues. Trimming removed 4 bases at V and 5 bases at J, with 17 bases between. CDR1 is LGHDT, CDR2 YNNKEL, per germline (reference sequence). The CDR3 DNA reads TGTGCCAGCAGCCCTCGGGTCCAGGGGCCGGAGACCCAGTACTTC. Its translation: CASSPRVQGPETQYF.